The 21 T cell receptor beta chains below were found in one sample sequenced in a study of T cell responses to AZD1222 COVID-19 vaccine. Profiled with immunoSEQ multiplex PCR; TCRdb holds only in-frame clones, not every one. This sample has 130,000 or so clones, with 85% to 95% found just once. The sample was peripheral blood, taken on day 0 of AZD1222 vaccination. These receptors came from an adult in good health.

The V and J genes are TRBV7-9 and TRBJ2-3; tentative D call: TRBD1 (5 bases). The V end lost 7 bases, the J end lost 0 bases, and 14 bases lay between the germline ends. Germline values: CDR1 SEHNR, CDR2 FQNEAQ (reference sequence). The CDR3 totals 15 residues. The CDR3 coding sequence is TGTGCCAGCACAACAGGCTCGGCTAGCACAGATACGCAGTATTTT. Translation: CASTTGSASTDTQYF.

This rearrangement joins TRBV19 to TRBJ1-2, with TRBD1 as a possible D gene (5 bases). V dropped 3 bases and J dropped 4 bases, with 15 bases sitting between them. The CDR3 consists of 15 residues. Germline CDR1 reads LNHDA; CDR2 reads SQIVND (reference sequence). CDR3 protein: CASSISGGQGYGYTF. CDR3 bases: TGTGCCAGTAGTATTTCGGGGGGTCAGGGCTATGGCTACACCTTC.

The chain is built from TRBV28 and TRBJ2-7; a possible D gene is TRBD2 (6 bases). V lost 4 bases and J lost 3, with 16 bases in between. The CDR3 length is 15 residues. Looked up from germline, CDR1 is MDHEN and CDR2 is SYDVKM. Here the CDR3 reads CASSSPGETHYEQYF. As DNA, the CDR3 is TGTGCCAGCAGTTCGCCGGGGGAGACCCACTACGAGCAGTACTTC.

The chain employs TRBV14 and TRBJ2-7, with D hard to call. The germline V gene encodes CDR1 SGHDN and CDR2 FVKESK. The V end lost 5 bases, the J end lost 5 bases, and 7 bases lay between the germline ends. This CDR3 comprises 11 residues. The CDR3 nucleotides are TGTGCCAGCAGCATCCTGGACGAGCAGTACTTC. Protein product: CASSILDEQYF. The full variable domain, in which reference TRBV14 and TRBJ2-7 provide the parts outside the CDR3, is EAGVTQFPSHSVIEKGQTVTLRCDPISGHDNLYWYRRVMGKEIKFLLHFVKESKQDESGMPNNRFLAERTGGTYSTLKVQPAELEDSGVYFCASSILDEQYFGPGTRLTVT.

The V call is TRBV5-4, the J call TRBJ2-2; no definite D call. The CDR3 spans 12 residues. Trimming took 3 bases from V and 3 from J, leaving 3 bases between them. Germline V CDR1 and CDR2: SGHNT, YYREEE (reference sequence). CDR3 DNA: TGTGCCAGCAGCTCCTACACCGGGGAGCTGTTTTTT. Encoded protein: CASSSYTGELFF.

The genes are TRBV15 and TRBJ2-5; D gene ambiguous. Trimming took 1 base from V and 1 from J, leaving 16 bases between them. The CDR3 covers 17 residues. The germline V gene encodes CDR1 LNHNV and CDR2 YYDKDF (reference sequence). The CDR3 DNA is TGTGCCACCAGCAGAGGAGGTAGATCCCTGTCCCAAGAGACCCAGTACTTC. This codes for CATSRGGRSLSQETQYF.

The V call is TRBV7-2, the J call TRBJ2-2; 9 bases agree with TRBD1. This CDR3 comprises 15 residues. The junction had 6 bases not matched to a gene; V was cut back by 5 bases and J by 5 bases. Germline V lookup: CDR1 SGHTA, CDR2 FQGNSA. The CDR3 DNA is TGTGCCAGCAGCCCTCAGACAGGGGGGACCGGGGAGCTGTTTTTT. Its translation: CASSPQTGGTGELFF.

The chain has TRBV11-3 and TRBJ2-7, with 8 bases fitting TRBD2. Trimming removed 5 bases from V and 9 bases from J; junction bases left unmatched: 9. CDR1 and CDR2 from the germline V gene are SGHNT and YENEEA. The length of the CDR3 is 13 residues. The DNA of the CDR3 is TGTGCCAGCAGCGGCAGCGGGACTAGTCGGCAGTACTTC. Amino acids: CASSGSGTSRQYF.

This clone was seen only once. This chain uses TRBV19 with TRBJ2-6; unclear D gene. The germline V and J ends were trimmed by 3 bases and 2 bases, with 14 bases remaining between them. The CDR3 is 17 amino acids. Germline V CDR1 and CDR2: LNHDA, SQIVND (reference sequence). CDR3 protein: CASSMAGSITGANVLTF. Written as DNA, the CDR3 is TGTGCCAGTAGTATGGCCGGCAGTATCACTGGGGCCAACGTCCTGACTTTC. The full variable domain, completed using reference TRBV19 and TRBJ2-6, is DGGITQSPKYLFRKEGQNVTLSCEQNLNHDAMYWYRQDPGQGLRLIYYSQIVNDFQKGDIAEGYSVSREKKESFPLTVTSAQKNPTAFYLCASSMAGSITGANVLTFGAGSRLTVL.

Only a few counts were recorded for this clone. The rearrangement links TRBV5-6 to TRBJ1-5, with D maybe TRBD1 (5 bases). Germline V gene lookup returns CDR1 SGHDT and CDR2 YYEEEE. V was cut by 1 base and J by 2 bases, with 10 bases left in between. The CDR3 runs to 15 residues. The CDR3 is CASSLTGSGNQPQHF. CDR3 coding DNA: TGTGCCAGCAGCTTGACAGGTTCGGGCAATCAGCCCCAGCATTTT.

This clone was recorded once. The rearrangement links TRBV5-1 to TRBJ2-1; 9 nucleotides align to TRBD1. The CDR3 runs to 15 residues. V dropped 4 bases and J dropped 5; count of bases not matched to a gene: 7. CDR1 and CDR2 from the germline V gene are SGHRS and YFSETQ. The CDR3 protein is CASSRIGQGNNEQFF. The CDR3, as DNA: TGCGCCAGCAGCCGTATCGGACAGGGGAACAATGAGCAGTTCTTC.

Regarding this clone: Relative to the germline gene, one junction end is altered; a read error may explain this. The gene calls are TRBV19 and TRBJ2-7; TRBD2 is a possible D gene (7 bases). Germline V lookup: CDR1 LNHDA, CDR2 SQIVND (reference sequence). This CDR3 contains 16 residues. CDR3 in amino acids: CASSLQGSRLATSWNF. DNA for the CDR3: TGTGCCAGTAGCCTACAGGGTTCAAGACTAGCTACCTCATGGAACTTC. Complete variable domain (other parts from reference TRBV19 and TRBJ2-7): DGGITQSPKYLFRKEGQNVTLSCEQNLNHDAMYWYRQDPGQGLRLIYYSQIVNDFQKGDIAEGYSVSREKKESFPLTVTSAQKNPTAFYLCASSLQGSRLATSWNFGPGTRLTVT.

The chain couples TRBV5-5 to TRBJ2-7; D unresolved. The CDR3 is 11 residues long. The germline V gene has CDR1 SGHKS and CDR2 YYEKEE (reference sequence). Trimming removed 4 bases at V and 7 bases at J, with 9 bases between. The CDR3 bases are TGTGCCAGCAGCCTGAAGACGGAGCAGTACTTC. Protein sequence: CASSLKTEQYF.

This clone was detected only once. The V call is TRBV29-1, the J call TRBJ2-7; D remains ambiguous. V shed 5 bases and J shed 1 base, with 9 bases lying between them. Germline loops: CDR1 SQVTM, CDR2 ANQGSEA. The CDR3 loop spans 12 amino acids. As DNA, the CDR3 is TGCAGCGTTCGGCTATCATCCTACGAGCAGTACTTC. Translated, it gives CSVRLSSYEQYF.

The chain couples TRBV5-4 to TRBJ2-7; TRBD2 matches at 13 bases. The CDR3 extends over 18 amino acids. The V gene end was trimmed by 4 bases and the J gene end by 0 bases; junction bases not matched to a gene: 10. Germline V lookup: CDR1 SGHNT, CDR2 YYREEE (reference sequence). CDR3 amino acids: CASSRTSGGAGSSYEQYF. CDR3 nucleotides: TGTGCCAGCAGCCGAACTAGCGGGGGGGCCGGAAGCTCCTACGAGCAGTACTTC.

The chain carries TRBV7-2 and TRBJ1-1; D not resolved. Trimming removed 3 bases from V and 1 base from J, with 15 bases in between. Germline-derived CDR1 and CDR2 are SGHTA and FQGNSA. This CDR3 is 16 amino acids long. The CDR3 spells CASSFFPANRNTEAFF. CDR3 sequence (DNA): TGTGCCAGCAGCTTTTTCCCGGCGAATCGGAACACTGAAGCTTTCTTT.

The rearrangement uses TRBV5-4 and TRBJ2-1; 11 bases are a match to TRBD2. The length of the CDR3 is 13 residues. V shed 5 bases, J shed 9 bases, and the junction held 4 bases outside the gene matches. The germline V gene encodes CDR1 SGHNT and CDR2 YYREEE (reference sequence). The CDR3 sequence is CASSRTSGPEQFF. The CDR3 bases are TGTGCCAGCAGTAGGACTAGCGGGCCTGAGCAGTTCTTC.

The genes are TRBV7-9 and TRBJ2-7; 14 bases map to TRBD2. CDR1 and CDR2 (germline): SEHNR, FQNEAQ (reference sequence). After removal of 5 bases from V and 2 bases from J, the junction contained 8 bases not matched to a gene. The CDR3 is 17 residues long. The DNA for the CDR3 is TGTGCCAGCAGCCAGGGACTAGCGGGGGAGATAGCCTACGAGCAGTACTTC. Translation: CASSQGLAGEIAYEQYF.

The chain links TRBV4-1 to TRBJ2-3, with 12 nucleotides matching TRBD2. After removal of 1 base from V and 9 bases from J, the junction contained 5 bases not matched to a gene. The CDR3 runs 15 residues. Germline CDR1 is MGHRA and CDR2 is YSYEKL. The chain's CDR3 is CASSQGLAGAGTQYF. CDR3 nucleotide sequence: TGCGCCAGCAGCCAAGGACTAGCGGGGGCGGGGACGCAGTATTTT.

J is TRBJ2-1 and V is TRBV9; 9 nucleotides align to TRBD2. The CDR3 runs to 16 residues. Germline V gives CDR1 SGDLS, CDR2 YYNGEE. After removal of 4 bases from V and 4 bases from J, the junction contained 9 bases not matched to a gene. In DNA, the CDR3 is TGTGCCAGCAGCCCCCCGACTAGCGGACTTTACAATGAGCAGTTCTTC. Translating it yields CASSPPTSGLYNEQFF.

CDR3: CASSAARGTGELFF. The CDR3, as DNA: TGTGCCAGTAGTGCCGCGCGGGGGACCGGGGAGCTGTTTTTT. This chain uses TRBV19 with TRBJ2-2, with TRBD2 matching 7 bases. CDR3 size: 14 residues. The germline V gene has CDR1 LNHDA and CDR2 SQIVND (reference sequence). Unmatched junction bases numbered 5, after V lost 5 bases and J lost 5 bases.